This TCR beta chain was documented in a study of blood T cell repertoires in COVID-19. Background on the study: From the United States, Italy and Spain came samples of acute and convalescent COVID-19. The cDNA or gDNA used as material had been derived from T cells, B-cell-depleted T cells, or PBMCs.

This CDR3 is 15 amino acids long. V was pared by 5 bases and J by 1 base, with 5 bases of the junction left unmatched. Germline CDR1 reads SGHAT; CDR2 reads FQNNGV. Method: immunoSEQ multiplex PCR; TCRdb's copy keeps in-frame clones and lacks some. The sample holds some 70,000 clones; just over 85% are singletons and the top ten take roughly 7%. Sequenced sample: peripheral blood. The rearrangement links TRBV11-2 to TRBJ2-1, with 7 bases matching TRBD1. The sequence was collected from a man aged 50 to 60 with active COVID-19. CDR3 amino acids: CASSRYRGSYNEQFF. Here the CDR3 DNA reads TGTGCCAGCAGCCGATACAGGGGTTCCTACAATGAGCAGTTCTTC.